This T cell receptor (beta chain) comes out of a study of shared clonotypes between healthy human individuals. There were no recent acute infections or vaccinations among the donors, who were healthy HIV-negative adults. This CDR3 region has 15 residues. V gave up 4 bases and J gave up 0 bases, with 10 bases separating them. Germline CDR1 reads SGHRS; CDR2 reads YFSETQ. Study results and limitations: When compared with the clonotypes that were shared by all four sorted-subset donors, the non-shared clonotypes turned out to have lower generation probabilities.

On this clone itself: The antigen is unknown. Different DNA sequences within this sample yield the same CDR3.

TCRdb keeps only in-frame clones here, not all; method: immunoSEQ multiplex PCR. The sample consists of millions of clones, roughly nine tenths of them appearing once. The V call is TRBV5-1, the J call TRBJ1-4, with D possibly matching TRBD1 (6 bases). Sample: naive CD4+ T cells sorted from blood. The subset was: CD45RA+ positively selected. This TCR came from a man aged 18-30 years in good health. Here the CDR3 DNA reads TGCGCCAGCAGCCTACAGGGTGCAACTAATGAAAAACTGTTTTTT. This translates into CASSLQGATNEKLFF.